This T cell receptor beta chain was sequenced for a study of molecular identifiers for immune sequencing clone quantification. TCRdb analysed the PCR reads with MiXCR anew, one entry per CDR3 protein. The sample includes about 640,000 distinct CDR3 sequences, just under 20% of them seen just once. There are 17 residues in the CDR3. Germline loops: CDR1 SSHAT, CDR2 FNYEAQ (reference sequence). This clonotype was recorded many times. Germline is not matched at one junction end, which may reflect a read error. Sequences were obtained from naive CD8+ T cells from blood, with Jurkat cell RNA spiked in. This sample's subset: FACS-sorted CD8+CD4-CCR7+CD45RA+ naive T cells. This receptor was identified in a human donor in good health. Some libraries in this study had Jurkat cell RNA spiked in. The chain combines TRBV7-7 with TRBJ2-3; TRBD1 matches 8 bases. CDR3 sequence: CASSRLGQGEIADTQYF. In DNA, the CDR3 is TGTGCTAGCAGCCGTCTCGGACAGGGTGAAATAGCAGATACGCAGTATTTT. Based on the CDR3 plus reference TRBV7-7 and TRBJ2-3, the full variable domain is GAGVSQSPRYKVTKRGQDVTLRCDPISSHATLYWYQQALGQGPEFLTYFNYEAQPDKSGLPSDRFSAERPEGSISTLTIQRTEQRDSAMYRCASSRLGQGEIADTQYFGPGTRLTVL.